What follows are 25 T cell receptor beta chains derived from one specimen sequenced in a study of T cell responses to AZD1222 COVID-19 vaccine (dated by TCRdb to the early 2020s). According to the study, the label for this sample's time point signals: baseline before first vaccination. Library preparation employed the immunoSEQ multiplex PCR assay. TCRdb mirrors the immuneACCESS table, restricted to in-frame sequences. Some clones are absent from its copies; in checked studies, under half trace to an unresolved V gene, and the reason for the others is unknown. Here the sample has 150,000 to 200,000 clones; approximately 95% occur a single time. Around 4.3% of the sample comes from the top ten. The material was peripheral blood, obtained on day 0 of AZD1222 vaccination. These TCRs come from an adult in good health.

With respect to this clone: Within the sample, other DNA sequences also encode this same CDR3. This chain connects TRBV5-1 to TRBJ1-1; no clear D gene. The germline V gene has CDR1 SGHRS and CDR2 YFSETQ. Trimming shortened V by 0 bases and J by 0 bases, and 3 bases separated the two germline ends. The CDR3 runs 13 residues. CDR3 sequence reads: CASSLVLNTEAFF. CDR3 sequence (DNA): TGCGCCAGCAGCTTGGTCCTGAACACTGAAGCTTTCTTT.

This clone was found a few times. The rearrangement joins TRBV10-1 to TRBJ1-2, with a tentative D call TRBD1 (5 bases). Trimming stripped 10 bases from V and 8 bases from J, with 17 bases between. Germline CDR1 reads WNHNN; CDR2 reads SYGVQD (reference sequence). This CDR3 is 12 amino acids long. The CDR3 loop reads CATSPGVGGYTF. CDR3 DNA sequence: TGCGCCACCTCCCCGGGGGTAGGCGGCTACACCTTC.

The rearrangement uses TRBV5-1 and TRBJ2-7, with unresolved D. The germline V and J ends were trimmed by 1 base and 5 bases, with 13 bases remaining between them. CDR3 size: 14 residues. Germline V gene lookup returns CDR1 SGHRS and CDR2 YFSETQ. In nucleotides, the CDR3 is TGCGCCAGCAGCTTGCATCCGTACCCCAACGAGCAGTACTTC. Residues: CASSLHPYPNEQYF.

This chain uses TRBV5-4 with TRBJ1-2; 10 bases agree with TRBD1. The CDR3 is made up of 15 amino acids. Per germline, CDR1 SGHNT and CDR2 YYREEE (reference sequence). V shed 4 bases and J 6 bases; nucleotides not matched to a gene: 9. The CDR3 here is CASSLTRTGGNGYTF. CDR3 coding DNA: TGTGCCAGCAGCCTTACTAGGACAGGGGGAAATGGCTACACCTTC.

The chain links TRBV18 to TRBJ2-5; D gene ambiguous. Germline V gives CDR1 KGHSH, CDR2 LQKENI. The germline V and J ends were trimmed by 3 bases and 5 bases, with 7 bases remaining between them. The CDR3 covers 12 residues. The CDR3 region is CASSPAGETQYF. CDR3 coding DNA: TGTGCCAGCTCACCGGCTGGGGAGACCCAGTACTTC. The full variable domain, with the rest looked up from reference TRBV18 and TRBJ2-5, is NAGVMQNPRHLVRRRGQEARLRCSPMKGHSHVYWYRQLPEEGLKFMVYLQKENIIDESGMPKERFSAEFPKEGPSILRIQQVVRGDSAAYFCASSPAGETQYFGPGTRLLVL.

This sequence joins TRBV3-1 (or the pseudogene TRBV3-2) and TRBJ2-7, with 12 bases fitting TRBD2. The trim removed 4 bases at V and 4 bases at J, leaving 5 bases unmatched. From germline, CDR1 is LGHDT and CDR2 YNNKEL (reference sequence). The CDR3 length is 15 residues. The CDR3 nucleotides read TGTGCCAGCAGCCCGACTAGCGGGAGTACTTACGAGCAGTACTTC. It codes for CASSPTSGSTYEQYF.

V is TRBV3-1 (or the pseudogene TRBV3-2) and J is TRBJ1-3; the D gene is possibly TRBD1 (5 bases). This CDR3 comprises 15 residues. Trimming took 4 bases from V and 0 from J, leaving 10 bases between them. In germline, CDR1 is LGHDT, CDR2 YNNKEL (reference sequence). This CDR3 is CASSRGHRSGNTIYF. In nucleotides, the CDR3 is TGTGCCAGCAGCCGCGGACACCGCTCTGGAAACACCATATATTTT.

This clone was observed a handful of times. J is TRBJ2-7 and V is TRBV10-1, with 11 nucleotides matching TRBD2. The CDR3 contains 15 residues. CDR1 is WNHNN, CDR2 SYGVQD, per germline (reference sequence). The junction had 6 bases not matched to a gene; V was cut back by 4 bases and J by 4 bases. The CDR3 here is CASSVGLADLYEQYF. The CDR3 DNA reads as TGCGCCAGCAGTGTGGGACTAGCGGACCTTTACGAGCAGTACTTC.

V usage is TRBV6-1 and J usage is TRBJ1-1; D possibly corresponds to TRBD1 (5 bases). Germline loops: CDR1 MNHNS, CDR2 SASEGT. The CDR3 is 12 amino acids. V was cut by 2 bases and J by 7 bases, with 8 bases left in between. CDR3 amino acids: CASSEWGLEAFF. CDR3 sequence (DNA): TGTGCCAGCAGTGAATGGGGCCTTGAAGCTTTCTTT.

CDR3 coding DNA: TGTGCCATCAGGATAGGACCCGGGACTAGCGGGAATGATGAGCAGTTCTTC. It is translated as CAIRIGPGTSGNDEQFF. The V gene is TRBV10-3, the J gene TRBJ2-1, with 13 bases fitting TRBD2. V gave up 6 bases and J gave up 8 bases; unmatched junction bases: 13. The CDR3 sequence is 17 residues long. Per germline, CDR1 ENHRY and CDR2 SYGVKD.

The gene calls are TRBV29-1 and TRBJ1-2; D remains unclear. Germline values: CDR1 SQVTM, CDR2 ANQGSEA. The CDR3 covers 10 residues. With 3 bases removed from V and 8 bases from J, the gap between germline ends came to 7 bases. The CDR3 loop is CSVDGAGYTF. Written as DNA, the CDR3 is TGCAGCGTTGATGGCGCCGGCTACACCTTC.

The CDR3 DNA reads as TGCGCCAGCAGCCACCCAACAGGGGAGGGCAACATTCAGTACTTC. It specifies CASSHPTGEGNIQYF. This sequence joins TRBV4-1 and TRBJ2-4, with D perhaps being TRBD1 or TRBD2 (7 bases each). Per the germline V gene, CDR1 is MGHRA and CDR2 is YSYEKL. Trimming removed 3 bases from V and 7 bases from J, with 16 bases in between. The CDR3 totals 15 residues.

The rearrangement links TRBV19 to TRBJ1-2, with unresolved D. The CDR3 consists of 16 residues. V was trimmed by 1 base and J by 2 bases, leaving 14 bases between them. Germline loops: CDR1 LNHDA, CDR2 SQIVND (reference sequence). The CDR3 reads CASSIGRFHSNYGYTF. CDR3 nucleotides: TGTGCCAGTAGTATAGGGAGGTTCCATTCCAACTATGGCTACACCTTC.

CDR3 DNA sequence: TGTGCCACCAGTGATTTCGGGACTAGCGGGAGGACTGAGCAGTTCTTC. It is translated as CATSDFGTSGRTEQFF. The V and J genes are TRBV24-1 and TRBJ2-1; 15 nucleotides match TRBD2. The CDR3 has 16 residues. Germline V gene sequence: CDR1 KGHDR, CDR2 SFDVKD. Unmatched junction bases numbered 3, after V lost 1 base and J lost 9 bases.

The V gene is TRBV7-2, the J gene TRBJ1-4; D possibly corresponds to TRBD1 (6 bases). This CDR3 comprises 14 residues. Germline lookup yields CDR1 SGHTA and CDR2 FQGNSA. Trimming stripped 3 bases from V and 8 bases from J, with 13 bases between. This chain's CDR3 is CASSFEQGGEKLFF. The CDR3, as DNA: TGTGCCAGCAGCTTTGAACAGGGTGGGGAAAAACTGTTTTTT.

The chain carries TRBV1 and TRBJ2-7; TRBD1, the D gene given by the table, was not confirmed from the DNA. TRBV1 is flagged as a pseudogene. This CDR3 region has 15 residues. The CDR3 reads CTSSQVRGPSYEQYF. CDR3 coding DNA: TGCACCAGCAGCCAAGTCAGGGGCCCGTCCTACGAGCAGTACTTC.

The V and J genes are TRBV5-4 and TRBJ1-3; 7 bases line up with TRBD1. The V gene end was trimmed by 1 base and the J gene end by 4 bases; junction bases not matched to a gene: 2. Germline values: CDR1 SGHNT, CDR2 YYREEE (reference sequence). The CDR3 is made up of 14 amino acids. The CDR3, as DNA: TGTGCCAGCAGCTTGACAGGGGAAGGAAACACCATATATTTT. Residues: CASSLTGEGNTIYF.

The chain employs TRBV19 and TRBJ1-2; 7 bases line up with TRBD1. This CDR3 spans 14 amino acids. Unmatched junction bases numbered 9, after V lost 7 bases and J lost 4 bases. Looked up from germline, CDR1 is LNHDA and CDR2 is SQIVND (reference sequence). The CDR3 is CASNPGQLFYGYTF. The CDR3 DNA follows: TGTGCCAGTAACCCGGGACAGCTTTTCTATGGCTACACCTTC.

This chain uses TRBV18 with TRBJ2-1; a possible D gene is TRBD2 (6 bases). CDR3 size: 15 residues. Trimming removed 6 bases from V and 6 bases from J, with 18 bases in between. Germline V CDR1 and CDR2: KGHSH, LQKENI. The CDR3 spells CASSKASDQSNEQFF. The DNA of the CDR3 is TGTGCCAGCTCGAAAGCTAGCGATCAGTCCAATGAGCAGTTCTTC.

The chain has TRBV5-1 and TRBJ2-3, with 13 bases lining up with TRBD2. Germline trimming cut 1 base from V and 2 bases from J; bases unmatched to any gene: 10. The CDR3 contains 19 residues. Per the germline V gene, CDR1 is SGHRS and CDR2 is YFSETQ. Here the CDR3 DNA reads TGCGCCAGCAGCTTGTTTTCCACTAGCGGGAGGGAAGTCACAGATACGCAGTATTTT. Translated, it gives CASSLFSTSGREVTDTQYF.

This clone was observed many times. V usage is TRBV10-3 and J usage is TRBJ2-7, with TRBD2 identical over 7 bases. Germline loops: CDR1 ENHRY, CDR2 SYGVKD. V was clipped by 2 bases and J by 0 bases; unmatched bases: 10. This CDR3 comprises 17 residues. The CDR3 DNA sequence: TGTGCCATCAGTGAGCCGGGATCGGCTAGCGGCTCCTACGAGCAGTACTTC. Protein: CAISEPGSASGSYEQYF.

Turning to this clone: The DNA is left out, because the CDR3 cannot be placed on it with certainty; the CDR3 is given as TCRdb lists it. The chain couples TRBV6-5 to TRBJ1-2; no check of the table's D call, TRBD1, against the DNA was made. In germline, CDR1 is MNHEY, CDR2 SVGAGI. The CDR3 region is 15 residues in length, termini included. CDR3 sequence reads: CASSTSDSVVYGYTF.

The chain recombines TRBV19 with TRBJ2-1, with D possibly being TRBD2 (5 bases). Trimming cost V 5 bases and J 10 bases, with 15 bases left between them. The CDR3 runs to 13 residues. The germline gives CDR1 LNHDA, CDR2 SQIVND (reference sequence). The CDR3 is CASSPTGRAEQFF. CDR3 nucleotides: TGTGCCAGTAGTCCGACTGGGAGAGCGGAGCAGTTCTTC.

The CDR3 loop reads CAISEEGLGNTIYF. Here the CDR3 DNA reads TGTGCCATCAGTGAAGAGGGATTAGGAAACACCATATATTTT. This chain joins TRBV10-3 and TRBJ1-3; no clear D. V lost 3 bases to trimming and J lost 4 bases, with 10 bases between them. Germline CDR1 and CDR2: ENHRY and SYGVKD. The CDR3 is made up of 14 amino acids.

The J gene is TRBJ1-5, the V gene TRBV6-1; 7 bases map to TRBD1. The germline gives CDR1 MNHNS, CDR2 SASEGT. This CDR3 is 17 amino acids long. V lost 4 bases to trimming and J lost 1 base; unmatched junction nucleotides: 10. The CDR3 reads CASSAATGTMSNQPQHF. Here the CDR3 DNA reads TGTGCCAGCAGTGCGGCGACAGGGACGATGAGCAATCAGCCCCAGCATTTT.